This passage covers 13 T cell receptor beta chains from one sample sequenced in a study of shared clonotypes between healthy human individuals. Produced via immunoSEQ multiplex PCR; TCRdb's table is partial and in-frame only. This sample has roughly 1,000,000 clones; approximately 78% occur once, and the top ten carry 0.5% to 0.6%. Specimen: memory CD4+ T cells from PBMCs. Subset denoted: CD45RA-negative fraction. The receptor source for this set is a man in his late teens or twenties in good health. Some clones in this sample may be carry-over from other donors' samples.

A single count supports this clone. Different DNA sequences within this sample yield the same CDR3. V is TRBV6-5 and J is TRBJ2-7; weak D call: TRBD2 (7 bases). Trimming stripped 6 bases from V and 2 bases from J, with 14 bases between. CDR3 length: 14 amino acids. Germline assignment: CDR1 MNHEY and CDR2 SVGAGI. CDR3 nucleotide sequence: TGTGCCAGCAGGGGGGGCCTAGCGGCCTACGAGCAGTACTTC. Translating it yields CASRGGLAAYEQYF.

For the CDR3, the DNA is TGTGCCAGCTCCCAAGGGGACCCCGGGGGAAAAGAGACCCAGTACTTC. Residues: CASSQGDPGGKETQYF. The chain uses TRBV18 and TRBJ2-5, with a tentative D call TRBD2 (6 bases). The germline V and J ends were trimmed by 6 bases and 3 bases, with 20 bases remaining between them. The CDR3 loop spans 16 amino acids. Germline V gene sequence: CDR1 KGHSH, CDR2 LQKENI.

V and J are TRBV7-2 and TRBJ1-4; D not certain. Germline V CDR1 and CDR2: SGHTA, FQGNSA. V was pared by 1 base and J by 2 bases, with 8 bases between. The CDR3 covers 15 residues. This CDR3 is CASSLVSVTNEKLFF. The CDR3, as DNA: TGTGCCAGCAGCTTAGTTTCGGTGACTAATGAAAAACTGTTTTTT.

V is TRBV4-1 and J is TRBJ2-3, with TRBD1 matching over 7 bases. The junction had 9 bases not matched to a gene; V was cut back by 6 bases and J by 3 bases. The CDR3 totals 15 residues. Germline V gene sequence: CDR1 MGHRA, CDR2 YSYEKL. Written as DNA, the CDR3 is TGCGCCAGCAGACCTCAGGGGGATGGTACAGATACGCAGTATTTT. Its protein product is CASRPQGDGTDTQYF.

The gene calls are TRBV6-1 and TRBJ2-5; D uncertain. CDR1 and CDR2 (germline): MNHNS, SASEGT. Deletions cut 7 bases from V and 1 base from J, with 13 bases between. The length of the CDR3 is 14 residues. Here the CDR3 DNA reads TGTGCCAGCACACGAACTGGCGGCCAAGAGACCCAGTACTTC. Protein sequence: CASTRTGGQETQYF.

V gene TRBV19 combines with J gene TRBJ2-3, with D perhaps matching TRBD2 (6 bases). Trimming left V 5 bases short and J 5 bases short, with 17 bases between. The germline CDR1 and CDR2 sequences are LNHDA and SQIVND (reference sequence). The CDR3 spans 15 residues. The CDR3 spells CASSLGGVGQDTQYF. The CDR3 nucleotides read TGTGCCAGTAGTCTCGGGGGAGTGGGGCAAGATACGCAGTATTTT.

The chain recombines TRBV10-2 with TRBJ2-7; TRBD1 is a possible D gene (5 bases). With 6 bases removed from V and 7 bases from J, the gap between germline ends came to 19 bases. Per the germline V gene, CDR1 is WSHSY and CDR2 is SAAADI. The CDR3 has 14 amino acids. The CDR3 coding sequence is TGCGCCAGCAGAGGGCCTTCAGGGCCGAGAGAGCAGTACTTC. This translates into CASRGPSGPREQYF.

V and J are TRBV7-9 and TRBJ1-4, with D perhaps TRBD1 (6 bases). In germline, CDR1 is SEHNR, CDR2 FQNEAQ (reference sequence). The CDR3 loop spans 19 amino acids. V gave up 5 bases and J gave up 3 bases, with 25 bases separating them. DNA of the CDR3: TGTGCCAGCAGCCCCCGGGGGGACAATTTCCCGGTTGCTAATGAAAAACTGTTTTTT. Protein: CASSPRGDNFPVANEKLFF.

This clone showed up just once. The chain is built from TRBV11-3 and TRBJ2-7, with D perhaps assigned TRBD1 or TRBD2 (5 bases each). This CDR3 is 14 amino acids long. Germline V gene lookup returns CDR1 SGHNT and CDR2 YENEEA. V was pared by 5 bases and J by 8 bases, with 19 bases between. In DNA, the CDR3 is TGTGCCAGCAGCATTGGGGGTTCGGGGAGAAAGCAGTACTTC. It is translated as CASSIGGSGRKQYF.

This clone occurred many times. The chain uses TRBV7-9 and TRBJ2-1; 15 bases align to TRBD2. Losses at the gene ends were 6 bases for V and 9 bases for J; bases not matched to a gene: 15. The CDR3 covers 18 residues. Germline-derived CDR1 and CDR2 are SEHNR and FQNEAQ (reference sequence). The CDR3 sequence is CASSSTSGLAGGMGEQFF. The CDR3 nucleotides are TGTGCCAGCAGTTCAACCAGCGGACTAGCGGGAGGGATGGGTGAGCAGTTCTTC. Using reference TRBV7-9 and TRBJ2-1 for the parts outside the CDR3, the full variable domain is DTGVSQNPRHKITKRGQNVTFRCDPISEHNRLYWYRQTLGQGPEFLTYFQNEAQLEKSRLLSDRFSAERPKGSFSTLEIQRTEQGDSAMYLCASSSTSGLAGGMGEQFFGPGTRLTVL.

With respect to this clone: A much larger clone differs by one base, so this may be a read error. The sample contains more than one DNA sequence encoding this CDR3. This rearrangement joins TRBV11-3 to TRBJ1-1, with D possibly being TRBD1 (5 bases). Per the germline V gene, CDR1 is SGHNT and CDR2 is YENEEA. V was clipped by 1 base and J by 3 bases, with 6 bases between them. This CDR3 has 13 residues. As DNA, the CDR3 is TGTGCCAGCAGCTTAGTGGGGGACACTGAAGCTTTCTTT. Its translation: CASSLVGDTEAFF.

The chain joins TRBV9 to TRBJ2-5; 8 bases are shared with TRBD2. The germline V gene has CDR1 SGDLS and CDR2 YYNGEE. The CDR3 spans 15 residues. The J segment lost 4 bases and the V segment lost 4 bases, leaving 9 bases of the junction unmatched. This CDR3 is CASSPTGGTRETQYF. CDR3 nucleotide sequence: TGTGCCAGCAGCCCGACGGGGGGGACGAGAGAGACCCAGTACTTC.

V gene TRBV10-3 combines with J gene TRBJ1-2; D remains ambiguous. This CDR3 has 15 residues. Trimming took 0 bases from V and 8 from J, leaving 16 bases between them. Germline CDR1 reads ENHRY; CDR2 reads SYGVKD. The CDR3: CAISESSAGLRGYTF. CDR3 nucleotides: TGTGCCATCAGTGAGTCGTCTGCAGGTTTACGCGGCTACACCTTC.